Below, one T cell receptor beta chain is given with its context. The data stem from a study of shared clonotypes between healthy human individuals. Clones were read by immunoSEQ multiplex PCR, and TCRdb kept only the in-frame ones, dropping some. This sample has about 2.1 million clones, with approximately 94% found just once. From germline, CDR1 is SNHLY and CDR2 FYNNEI. The CDR3 is made up of 17 amino acids. V lost 3 bases and J 0 bases, leaving 17 bases between the germline ends. The naive CD8 population came from CD45RO-negative cells selected for CCR7, without terminally differentiated effector memory CD45RA+ cells.

The TCR was taken from a man aged 18 to 30 in good health. Some clones in this sample may be carry-over from other donors' samples. Sequenced sample: naive CD8+ T cells from PBMCs. The V call is TRBV2, the J call TRBJ1-1; D call uncertain. This CDR3 reads CASSERNFVSVNTEAFF. CDR3 nucleotides: TGTGCCAGCAGTGAGCGGAACTTCGTATCGGTGAACACTGAAGCTTTCTTT.